The rows below give T cell receptor beta chains drawn from one sample of a study of T cells in pancreatic ductal adenocarcinoma. Sequencing used immunoSEQ multiplex PCR; TCRdb keeps in-frame clones, though not all of them. Of under 30,000 clones listed, 85% to 95% are singletons. Sample: PBMCs. Receptor source: a human donor with pancreatic ductal adenocarcinoma. The CDR3 runs from the conserved cysteine through the conserved F or W. A D gene is named only where the DNA matches it firmly. Only part of the rows carry a size: once, few, many, or a class if the clone is expanded.

TRBJ2-7	TRBD2	TRBV27	-	CASSLAGTRAYEQYF	TGTGCCAGCAGTTTGGCAGGGACTAGAGCCTACGAGCAGTACTTC
TRBJ2-5	-	TRBV7-2	-	CASSFISETQYF	TGTGCCAGCAGCTTTATTTCAGAGACCCAGTACTTC
TRBJ2-3	TRBD2	TRBV10-1	-	CASSERLAGGRDTQYF	TGCGCCAGCAGTGAACGACTAGCGGGAGGGCGGGATACGCAGTATTTT
TRBJ1-2	-	TRBV10-2	-	CASSDPAGSSYGYTF	TGCGCCAGCAGTGATCCAGCAGGGAGTAGCTATGGCTACACCTTC
TRBJ1-2	TRBD1	TRBV18	-	CASSPRSGGAEYGYTF	TGTGCCAGCTCACCACGATCAGGGGGCGCGGAGTATGGCTACACCTTC
TRBJ2-7	-	TRBV6-5	-	CASSWGTPSYEQYF	TGTGCCAGCAGTTGGGGGACTCCCTCCTACGAGCAGTACTTC
TRBJ2-1	TRBD2	TRBV30	-	CAWAAGAAYNEQFF	TGTGCCTGGGCAGCGGGAGCCGCCTACAATGAGCAGTTCTTC
TRBJ1-4	-	TRBV9	-	CASSVGTVTGEKLFF	TGTGCCAGCAGCGTAGGGACAGTTACGGGCGAAAAACTGTTTTTT
TRBJ1-5	TRBD1	TRBV19	-	CASSGTGNQPQHF	TGTGCCAGTAGCGGGACAGGGAATCAGCCCCAGCATTTT
TRBJ2-3	TRBD1	TRBV30	once	CAWSSGTGGPDTQYF	TGTGCCTGGAGTTCCGGGACAGGGGGCCCAGATACGCAGTATTTT
TRBJ2-1	-	TRBV15	once	CATSRDTRNEQFF	TGTGCCACCAGCAGAGATACCAGGAATGAGCAGTTCTTC
TRBJ1-4	TRBD1	TRBV28	-	CVTLGGTGEKLFF	TGTGTTACCCTGGGGGGAACAGGGGAGAAACTGTTTTTT
TRBJ2-2	TRBD2	TRBV5-4	-	CASSHHTRVAGVSGELFF	TGTGCCAGCAGCCACCATACCCGGGTAGCGGGAGTTTCCGGGGAGCTGTTTTTT
TRBJ2-7	TRBD2	TRBV2	-	CASSGSTSGRARQIYEQYF	TGTGCCAGCAGCGGATCGACTAGCGGGAGGGCCCGTCAGATCTACGAGCAGTACTTC
TRBJ1-1	-	TRBV27	-	CASSLSGVGFNTEAFF	TGTGCCAGCAGTTTATCAGGGGTCGGATTCAACACTGAAGCTTTCTTT
TRBJ1-5	-	TRBV6-1	few	CASRGGVQPQHF	TGTGCCAGCAGGGGGGGGGTTCAGCCCCAGCATTTT
TRBJ2-4	TRBD2	TRBV14	-	CASSPLAGGRNIQYF	TGTGCCAGCAGCCCTCTAGCGGGAGGGCGAAACATTCAGTACTTC